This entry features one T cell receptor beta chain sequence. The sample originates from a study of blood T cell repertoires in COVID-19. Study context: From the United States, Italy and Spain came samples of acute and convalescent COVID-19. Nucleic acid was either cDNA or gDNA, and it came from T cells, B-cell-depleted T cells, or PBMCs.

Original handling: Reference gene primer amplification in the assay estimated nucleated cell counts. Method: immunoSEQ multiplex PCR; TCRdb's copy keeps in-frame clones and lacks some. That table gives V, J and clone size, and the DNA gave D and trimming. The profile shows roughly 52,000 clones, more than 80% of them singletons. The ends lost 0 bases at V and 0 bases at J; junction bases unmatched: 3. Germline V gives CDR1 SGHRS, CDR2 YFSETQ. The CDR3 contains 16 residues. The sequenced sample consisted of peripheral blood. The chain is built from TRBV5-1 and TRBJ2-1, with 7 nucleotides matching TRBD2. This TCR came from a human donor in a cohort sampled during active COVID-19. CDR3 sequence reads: CASSLVGGSSYNEQFF. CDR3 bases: TGCGCCAGCAGCTTGGTCGGGGGGAGCTCCTACAATGAGCAGTTCTTC.